This TCR beta chain was captured in a study of blood T cell repertoires in COVID-19. The wider study: Samples taken during acute and convalescent COVID-19 were collected in the United States, Italy and Spain. Nucleic acid was either cDNA or gDNA, and it came from T cells, B-cell-depleted T cells, or PBMCs.

TCRdb's table, derived via immunoSEQ multiplex PCR, lists solely in-frame clones and lacks some. The data show 150,000 to 190,000 clones, with approximately 79% seen just once and around 7.7% held by the top ten. The CDR3 spans 13 residues. V lost 0 bases to trimming and J lost 1 base, with 3 bases between them. Germline V gene sequence: CDR1 LNHNV, CDR2 YYDKDF (reference sequence). About this clone: Other nucleotide sequences from this sample produce the same CDR3.

Participants were aged about 18 to 95 years, lived in over 20 US areas, and enrolled virtually. Before being deemed recovered, Cohort 3 donors had two negative PCRs, clearance, or symptom resolution. Material for sequencing was PBMCs or T cells enriched from blood (not recorded which). This receptor was obtained from a man in his fifties or sixties who had recovered from COVID-19. This sequence joins TRBV15 and TRBJ1-1, with D unresolved. CDR3 bases: TGTGCCACCAGCAGAGACAGGAACACTGAAGCTTTCTTT. Amino acid sequence: CATSRDRNTEAFF.